The sequence of this T cell receptor (beta chain) was determined in a study of blood T cell repertoires in COVID-19. Study summary: Collection of acute and convalescent COVID-19 samples took place in the United States, Italy and Spain. Sources were T cells, B-cell-depleted T cells, or PBMCs; the material itself was cDNA or gDNA.

This CDR3 is 15 amino acids long. V lost 6 bases to trimming and J lost 0 bases; unmatched junction nucleotides: 4. Germline values: CDR1 SGHNT, CDR2 YENEEA. Original processing notes: The authors estimated nucleated cell counts from reference gene primer amplification. Libraries were prepared by immunoSEQ multiplex PCR; TCRdb keeps only in-frame clonotypes and omits some of them. V and J calls plus clone size are reproduced from that table; the DNA served to infer D and trimming. The table lists roughly 30,000 clones, about nine tenths of them singletons. This clone showed up just a few times. Sequenced input: peripheral blood. The chain links TRBV11-3 to TRBJ2-2; 7 bases align to TRBD1. This TCR was recovered from a man between 60 and 75 years old with acute or convalescent COVID-19. CDR3: CASSYTGANTGELFF. CDR3 bases: TGTGCCAGCAGTTATACAGGGGCGAACACCGGGGAGCTGTTTTTT.